Below, 5 T cell receptor beta chains from the same sample are listed, as sequenced in a study of cytomegalovirus exposure and HLA in healthy donors. Using immunoSEQ multiplex PCR, the repertoire was profiled, and TCRdb retains in-frame clones only, with some absent. The repertoire includes more than 200,000 clones, about 90% of them detected once, and 3.1% sits in the top ten. The sample consisted of PBMCs. Source of these receptors: a woman in her 30s in good health and CMV-seronegative.

The chain uses TRBV28 and TRBJ2-1; TRBD2 matches at 9 bases. The CDR3 consists of 14 residues. Trimming took 5 bases from V and 7 from J; bases not matched to a gene: 6. Looked up from germline, CDR1 is MDHEN and CDR2 is SYDVKM. For the CDR3, the DNA is TGTGCCAGCAGTCAAGCGGGAGGTTGGAATGAGCAGTTCTTC. It translates to CASSQAGGWNEQFF.

The rearrangement links TRBV30 to TRBJ1-4, with a tentative D call TRBD1 (6 bases). Germline loops: CDR1 GTSNPN, CDR2 SVGIG (reference sequence). V was trimmed by 6 bases and J by 13 bases, leaving 24 bases between them. The CDR3 length is 14 residues. CDR3 sequence reads: CACELWTDKRVLFF. The CDR3, as DNA: TGTGCCTGCGAACTCTGGACAGATAAACGGGTACTGTTTTTT.

J is TRBJ2-3 and V is TRBV10-3; either TRBD1 or TRBD2 may supply D (7 bases each). V was clipped by 11 bases and J by 2 bases, with 17 bases between them. Germline V gene lookup returns CDR1 ENHRY and CDR2 SYGVKD. The CDR3 totals 14 residues. CDR3 loop: CAAQGDYDTDTQYF. CDR3 DNA: TGTGCCGCCCAGGGGGACTATGACACAGATACGCAGTATTTT.

V gene TRBV13 combines with J gene TRBJ2-2, with 10 nucleotides matching TRBD2. Germline loops: CDR1 PRHDT, CDR2 FYEKMQ (reference sequence). CDR3 size: 17 residues. The V gene end was trimmed by 4 bases and the J gene end by 6 bases; junction bases not matched to a gene: 11. CDR3 bases: TGTGCCAGCAGCTCGCCGGGGCCTAGCGGGAGTGCCGGGGAGCTGTTTTTT. Protein sequence: CASSSPGPSGSAGELFF.

The V gene is TRBV7-9, the J gene TRBJ2-1, with TRBD1 matching 8 bases. Germline trimming cut 2 bases from V and 3 bases from J; bases unmatched to any gene: 6. Per the germline V gene, CDR1 is SEHNR and CDR2 is FQNEAQ (reference sequence). This CDR3 comprises 16 residues. The CDR3 loop reads CASSLRAGTGYNEQFF. Here the CDR3 DNA reads TGTGCCAGCAGCTTACGGGCAGGGACAGGCTACAATGAGCAGTTCTTC.